This T cell receptor (beta chain) was identified during a study of blood T cell repertoires in COVID-19. Study-level information: From the United States, Italy and Spain came samples of acute and convalescent COVID-19. T cells, B-cell-depleted T cells, or PBMCs supplied cDNA or gDNA.

How the authors handled the data: For nucleated cells, counts were estimated from reference gene primer amplification. Repertoires were generated with immunoSEQ multiplex PCR, while TCRdb's copy carries only in-frame clones and drops some. V and J calls and clone size are those listed in that table; D and trimming were worked out from the DNA. The sample has some 150,000 clones, 75% to 90% seen once; the top ten hold roughly 4.8%. The CDR3 is 13 residues long. J gave up 5 bases and V 7 bases, and 5 bases lay outside the gene matches. Germline CDR1 reads MNHNY; CDR2 reads SVGAGI (reference sequence). This receptor was obtained from a human donor in a cohort sampled during active COVID-19. The specimen sequenced was peripheral blood. This chain connects TRBV6-6 to TRBJ2-1; 7 bases are shared with TRBD1. Here the CDR3 reads CASTDRVHNEQFF. The CDR3, as DNA: TGTGCCAGCACCGACAGGGTTCACAATGAGCAGTTCTTC.